The text below deals with one T cell receptor (beta chain). This record comes from a study of blood T cell repertoires in COVID-19. The overall study: Samples of COVID-19 (acute and convalescent) were obtained from the United States, Italy and Spain. PBMCs, B-cell-depleted T cells, or T cells were the source of the cDNA or gDNA that made up the material.

Seattle's cohort entered during active infection and was followed longitudinally. The authors' processing: The assay estimated nucleated cells by amplifying reference gene primers. The assay was immunoSEQ multiplex PCR, and TCRdb's table has in-frame clones only and misses some. Clonal size and the V and J genes are those of that table, whereas D and trimming came from the DNA. The top ten hold roughly 6.3% of the sample, which has fewer than 300,000 clones, 80% to 90% seen once. Input material: peripheral blood. This receptor was identified in a woman aged 45-65 years with COVID-19, enrolled during active disease.

The CDR3 bases are TGTGCCAGCAGTTGGGGGAAGGCGGGAGCGAGGAGTGAGCAGTTCTTC. Translation gives CASSWGKAGARSEQFF. The chain is built from TRBV25-1 and TRBJ2-1, with TRBD2 matching 7 bases. The V gene's germline CDR1 is MGHDK and CDR2 SYGVNS. This CDR3 has 16 residues. With V trimmed by 5 bases and J by 9 bases, 16 bases remained unmatched.